Here is one TCR beta chain with its context. Its cognate antigen has yet to be identified. Within one base of it there is no much larger clone, and no base qualities were kept. The data were obtained in a study of cytomegalovirus exposure and HLA in healthy donors (TCRdb year 2017). Background on the whole study: A later analysis indicated that the 95 to 150 validation repertoires were generated on the platform also employed for the approximately 700 repertoires of the first cohort. The aim of the study was to test whether cataloging public T cell receptors could identify signatures of past pathogen exposure. Along with the roughly 670-subject first cohort, a separate validation cohort of over 90 different subjects was used. To predict cytomegalovirus infection status, the study combined high-throughput TCR immunosequencing, statistical association of individual TCRs with disease status, and machine learning. Study-level results and caveats: Three of the identified cytomegalovirus-associated TCR beta chains were confirmed in vitro to be specific for cytomegalovirus antigens. The authors suggested that the approach could potentially be generalized to other disease states and immunological phenotypes. The validation cohort had no HLA typing available for a later analysis, so co-occurrence within that cohort was assessed over all 120 or so repertoires. In a later analysis, TCRs clustered in the first cohort were found to also tend to co-occur in the roughly 120 validation repertoires, with 94% of cluster scores above 0. The study listed 164 TCR beta chains as associated with cytomegalovirus. Most TCR sequences were seen in very few donors, while some public TCRs were found in many individuals. The classifier was reported to diagnose cytomegalovirus status with high specificity and sensitivity in both the original cohort and the validation cohort.

Libraries were constructed by the immunoSEQ multiplex PCR assay. Processing in the source paper ran as follows. A statistical classification framework was built for diagnosing cytomegalovirus status from the catalog of TCR beta chain sequences. As stored in TCRdb, this immuneACCESS dataset retains in-frame rearrangements with V and J assigned. A fraction of the clones does not appear; measured against another copy, unresolved V genes explain less than half of the discrepancy, and the remainder lacks a known reason. V, J and clone size reflect that table, while D and trimming were determined from the DNA. For this sample the table gives a few hundred thousand clones, of which roughly 90% were detected only once. Around 0.9% of the sample belongs to the ten largest clones. Including cysteine and phenylalanine, the CDR3 has 15 amino acids. The entry retains the CDR3 DNA only, 45 bases that are in frame from base 1. The germline V gene yields MNHEY for CDR1 and SVGAGI for CDR2. The germline V and J ends show losses of 5 bases and 4 bases respectively, and no gene match explains 6 bases of the junction.

Separate from the roughly 630-subject first cohort, the validation cohort of some 130 subjects was the group to which the donors belonged. The rearranged segments are TRBV6-5 and TRBJ2-1, with 9 junctional bases fitting TRBD1. The TCR sequence derives from a woman aged 18-29 years in good health and CMV-seronegative. The specimen sequenced was PBMCs. The CDR3: CASSRPGQGYNEQFF. The DNA reads as follows: TGTGCCAGCAGTAGGCCGGGACAGGGATACAATGAGCAGTTCTTC.